These T cell receptor beta chains were read from a single sample in a study of blood T cell repertoires in COVID-19. The method was immunoSEQ multiplex PCR; TCRdb's version includes in-frame clones alone and lacks a portion of them. The sample consists of fewer than 200,000 clones, about 72% of them appearing once. Sample: PBMCs or T cells enriched from blood (not recorded which). All receptors come from a woman aged 45-65 years who had recovered from COVID-19. CDR3s include the opening cysteine and the closing phenylalanine or tryptophan. The D gene is left open where the match is weak. Size tells how often a clone was seen (once, few, many) or the class of an expanded clone, and some rows leave it out.

v_call,d_call,clone_size,cdr3_length,j_call,cdr3_nt,cdr3_aa
TRBV5-1,NA,few,15,TRBJ1-4,TGCGCCAGCAGCGGTCAGGGGTCCGCTAATGAAAAACTGTTTTTT,CASSGQGSANEKLFF
TRBV7-2,NA,NA,14,TRBJ2-1,TGTGCCAGCAGCCGGGATAGCTCCTACAATGAGCAGTTCTTC,CASSRDSSYNEQFF
TRBV25-1,NA,NA,14,TRBJ1-2,TGTGCCAGCAGTGACGGGGGGCGCCTCTATGGCTACACCTTC,CASSDGGRLYGYTF
TRBV18,NA,NA,12,TRBJ2-1,TGTGCCAGCTCGCAACCGTCAGGTGAGCAGTTCTTC,CASSQPSGEQFF
TRBV12-3/TRBV12-4,NA,NA,13,TRBJ2-2,TGTGCCAGCAGTTTTAGTGAAGTCGGGGAGCTGTTTTTT,CASSFSEVGELFF
TRBV14,TRBD1,NA,13,TRBJ1-1,TGTGCCAGCAGCCTGGACAGGGTCACTGAAGCTTTCTTT,CASSLDRVTEAFF
TRBV11-2,TRBD1,NA,13,TRBJ1-2,TGTGCCAGCTCACCGGGACAGGATTATGGCTACACCTTC,CASSPGQDYGYTF
TRBV29-1,NA,NA,14,TRBJ2-3,TGCAGCGTTGAAGGCACAGTGAGCACAGATACGCAGTATTTT,CSVEGTVSTDTQYF
TRBV18,NA,few,15,TRBJ1-1,TGTGCCAGCTCCACCCGCGGCACGCGAAACACTGAAGCTTTCTTT,CASSTRGTRNTEAFF
TRBV7-8,NA,NA,14,TRBJ2-6,TGTGCCAGCAGCTCTCTCTCTGGGGCCAACGTCCTGACTTTC,CASSSLSGANVLTF
TRBV7-8,NA,NA,17,TRBJ2-7,TGTGCCAGCAGCTTAACCGGCTCTGGGGGGAAAGGAGGCGAGCAGTACTTC,CASSLTGSGGKGGEQYF
TRBV6-1,NA,once,14,TRBJ2-1,TGTGCCAGCAGTACTTCTAGCGTAGACAATGAGCAGTTCTTC,CASSTSSVDNEQFF
TRBV4-1,TRBD2,NA,13,TRBJ2-3,TGCGCCAGCAGCCAAATAGCGGGAGATACGCAGTATTTT,CASSQIAGDTQYF
TRBV11-2,TRBD1,few,17,TRBJ1-4,TGTGCCAGCAGCTTAGGCCCAGGGGGAATTGCTAATGAAAAACTGTTTTTT,CASSLGPGGIANEKLFF
TRBV6-5,TRBD2,once,15,TRBJ2-7,TGTGCCAGCAGTTACCTGCGGGAGGGGGACTACGAGCAGTACTTC,CASSYLREGDYEQYF
TRBV18,NA,NA,15,TRBJ1-1,TGTGCCAGCTCATGGGCCAGGGGTAAGGTGACTGAAGCTTTCTTT,CASSWARGKVTEAFF
TRBV5-1,TRBD2,NA,15,TRBJ2-1,TGCGCCAGCAGCCGACTAGCGGGAGGGCCAAACGGGCAGTTCTTC,CASSRLAGGPNGQFF